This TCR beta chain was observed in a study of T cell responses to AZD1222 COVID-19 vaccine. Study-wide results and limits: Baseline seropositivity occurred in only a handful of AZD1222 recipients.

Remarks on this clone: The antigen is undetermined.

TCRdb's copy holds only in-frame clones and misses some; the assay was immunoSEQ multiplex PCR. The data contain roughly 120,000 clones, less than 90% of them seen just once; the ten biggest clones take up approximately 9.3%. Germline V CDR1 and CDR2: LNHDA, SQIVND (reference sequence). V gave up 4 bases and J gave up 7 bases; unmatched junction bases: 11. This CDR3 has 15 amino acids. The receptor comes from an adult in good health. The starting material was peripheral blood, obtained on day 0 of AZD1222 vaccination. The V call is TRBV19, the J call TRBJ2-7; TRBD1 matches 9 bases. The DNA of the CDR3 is TGTGCCAGTAGTAGTCCCGGGACAGGGTCGGGAGAGCAGTACTTC. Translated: CASSSPGTGSGEQYF. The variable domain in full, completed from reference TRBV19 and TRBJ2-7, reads DGGITQSPKYLFRKEGQNVTLSCEQNLNHDAMYWYRQDPGQGLRLIYYSQIVNDFQKGDIAEGYSVSREKKESFPLTVTSAQKNPTAFYLCASSSPGTGSGEQYFGPGTRLTVT.